What follows are 29 T cell receptor beta chains derived from one specimen sequenced in a study of cytomegalovirus exposure and HLA in healthy donors. Measured with immunoSEQ multiplex PCR; TCRdb has only the in-frame clones, and not every one. The sample yields about 180,000 clones, about 83% seen once. The sequencing sample was made of PBMCs. The receptors were gathered from a woman in her twenties or thirties in good health and CMV-seronegative.

This chain connects TRBV18 to TRBJ2-3, with 9 bases identical to TRBD2. Germline assignment: CDR1 KGHSH and CDR2 LQKENI. This CDR3 contains 16 residues. Unmatched junction bases numbered 7, after V lost 4 bases and J lost 2 bases. The CDR3 is CASSLLAGSPTDTQYF. CDR3 bases: TGTGCCAGCTCACTCCTAGCGGGGTCCCCCACAGATACGCAGTATTTT.

V and J are TRBV15 and TRBJ2-7; TRBD2 aligns across 12 bases. CDR1 and CDR2 from the germline V gene are LNHNV and YYDKDF (reference sequence). The ends lost 6 bases at V and 6 bases at J; junction bases unmatched: 6. This CDR3 has 14 amino acids. The CDR3 sequence is CATRQTSGGSEQYF. The CDR3 region has the DNA TGTGCCACCAGACAGACTAGCGGGGGTAGCGAGCAGTACTTC.

DNA for the CDR3: TGTGCCAGCAGCTTAGCGCCGTCCGGGCAGGGGGTGAACACTGAAGCTTTCTTT. It translates to CASSLAPSGQGVNTEAFF. The rearrangement links TRBV7-6 to TRBJ1-1; 7 bases map to TRBD1. This CDR3 is 18 amino acids long. Trimming at V came to 0 bases and at J to 0 bases, leaving 10 bases not matched to a gene. CDR1 SGHVS and CDR2 FNYEAQ come from the germline V gene.

The chain has TRBV6-1 and TRBJ2-7; 7 bases are a match to TRBD1. Per germline, CDR1 MNHNS and CDR2 SASEGT. The CDR3 is 13 residues long. V lost 6 bases, J lost 5 bases, and 7 bases stayed unmatched. Written as DNA, the CDR3 is TGTGCCAGCAGACTCGACAGGGTCCACGAGCAGTACTTC. This gives the protein CASRLDRVHEQYF.

The chain uses TRBV6-1 and TRBJ1-1; the D gene is possibly TRBD1 (6 bases). CDR1 MNHNS and CDR2 SASEGT come from the germline V gene. The CDR3 loop spans 17 amino acids. The V end lost 1 base, the J end lost 1 base, and 16 bases lay between the germline ends. The CDR3 sequence: CASSEVGAPSWNTEAFF. CDR3 sequence (DNA): TGTGCCAGCAGTGAAGTGGGGGCGCCGAGCTGGAACACTGAAGCTTTCTTT.

The J gene is TRBJ2-1, the V gene TRBV14, with 7 positions matching TRBD2. J was trimmed by 11 bases and V by 4 bases; bases with no gene match: 5. CDR3 length: 12 amino acids. Germline CDR1 is SGHDN and CDR2 is FVKESK. CDR3 in amino acids: CASSLGTIKQFF. CDR3 DNA: TGTGCCAGCAGCCTTGGGACTATTAAGCAGTTCTTC.

The genes are TRBV2 and TRBJ2-3; possible D gene TRBD2, 5 bases. The length of the CDR3 is 17 residues. The V end lost 1 base, the J end lost 3 bases, and 17 bases lay between the germline ends. Germline V gene sequence: CDR1 SNHLY, CDR2 FYNNEI. CDR3 amino acids: CASSEGVGLRETDTQYF. The CDR3 DNA follows: TGTGCCAGCAGTGAAGGTGTGGGCCTGAGGGAGACAGATACGCAGTATTTT.

The chain joins TRBV2 to TRBJ2-5, with D tentatively TRBD2 (5 bases). Germline CDR1 and CDR2: SNHLY and FYNNEI. CDR3 length: 13 residues. V was trimmed by 6 bases and J by 3 bases, leaving 11 bases between them. CDR3 nucleotides: TGTGCCAGCAGCGAGACTACTGAAGAGACCCAGTACTTC. Translation: CASSETTEETQYF. Filled out from reference TRBV2 and TRBJ2-5, the complete variable domain reads EPEVTQTPSHQVTQMGQEVILRCVPISNHLYFYWYRQILGQKVEFLVSFYNNEISEKSEIFDDQFSVERPDGSNFTLKIRSTKLEDSAMYFCASSETTEETQYFGPGTRLLVL.

This chain uses TRBV27 with TRBJ2-1; maybe TRBD1 (6 bases). Deletions cut 0 bases from V and 10 bases from J, with 13 bases between. The CDR3 extends over 14 amino acids. The germline V gene encodes CDR1 MNHEY and CDR2 SMNVEV (reference sequence). The CDR3: CASSLSLGDTEQFF. CDR3 coding DNA: TGTGCCAGCAGTTTATCGCTCGGGGACACGGAGCAGTTCTTC.

This chain joins TRBV5-1 and TRBJ1-1; a possible D gene is TRBD1 (5 bases). Germline CDR1 is SGHRS and CDR2 is YFSETQ. CDR3 length: 14 residues. Trimming took off 4 bases at V and 1 base at J, with 11 bases between the two ends. CDR3 sequence reads: CASSPTGGNTEAFF. CDR3 nucleotides: TGCGCCAGCAGCCCGACGGGGGGGAACACTGAAGCTTTCTTT.

This clone has only one observation. The CDR3 DNA reads as TGTGCCAGCAGTGAGGGGACAGGAGGCGGCGTAGGGGGTAATGAAAAACTGTTTTTT. This translates into CASSEGTGGGVGGNEKLFF. The chain links TRBV2 to TRBJ1-4; the match to TRBD1 covers 8 bases. The V and J ends lost 3 bases and 4 bases, in that order; junction bases with no gene match: 16. CDR3 length: 19 residues. Germline loops: CDR1 SNHLY, CDR2 FYNNEI.

The chain couples TRBV7-2 to TRBJ2-7; a possible D gene is TRBD1 (5 bases). This CDR3 spans 13 amino acids. Germline V gene data show CDR1 as SGHTA and CDR2 as FQGNSA. V was clipped by 3 bases and J by 7 bases, with 13 bases between them. The CDR3 reads CASSLQGREEQYF. DNA for the CDR3: TGTGCCAGCAGCTTGCAGGGTCGCGAAGAGCAGTACTTC.

The CDR3 here is CSVVWRDQRSDTQYF. CDR3 in DNA: TGCAGCGTCGTTTGGAGGGACCAAAGGTCGGATACGCAGTATTTT. The chain employs TRBV29-1 and TRBJ2-3; the D gene is possibly TRBD2 (6 bases). The length of the CDR3 is 15 residues. The V and J ends lost 6 bases and 6 bases respectively, with 22 bases between them. Germline V gives CDR1 SQVTM, CDR2 ANQGSEA.

The rearrangement joins TRBV19 to TRBJ1-3; D gene ambiguous. Per germline, CDR1 LNHDA and CDR2 SQIVND (reference sequence). The CDR3 covers 16 residues. Trimming left V 1 base short and J 0 bases short, with 10 bases between. Written as DNA, the CDR3 is TGTGCCAGTAGTATAGCGACAAGGTCCTCTGGAAACACCATATATTTT. It translates to CASSIATRSSGNTIYF.

This clone has only one observation. The chain couples TRBV2 to TRBJ1-6; D may be TRBD1 (5 bases). This CDR3 has 16 residues. Germline loops: CDR1 SNHLY, CDR2 FYNNEI. V was cut by 4 bases and J by 4 bases, with 14 bases left in between. This CDR3 is CASSAGGGTYNSPLHF. The CDR3 DNA reads TGTGCCAGCAGTGCCGGGGGGGGAACATATAATTCACCCCTCCACTTT.

This chain connects TRBV7-9 to TRBJ2-5, with TRBD2 as a possible D gene (5 bases). The CDR3 runs 12 residues. Trimming cost V 5 bases and J 5 bases, with 9 bases left between them. Germline V gives CDR1 SEHNR, CDR2 FQNEAQ (reference sequence). The CDR3 is CASSREEETQYF. In DNA, the CDR3 is TGTGCCAGCAGCCGGGAAGAGGAGACCCAGTACTTC.

The chain joins TRBV27 to TRBJ1-2; the match to TRBD1 covers 7 bases. Germline values: CDR1 MNHEY, CDR2 SMNVEV (reference sequence). V shed 4 bases and J 8 bases; nucleotides not matched to a gene: 16. The CDR3 covers 16 residues. CDR3 coding DNA: TGTGCCAGCAGTTCCCCCCGGGACAGCCTCTATGGCGGCTACACCTTC. Amino acids: CASSSPRDSLYGGYTF.

V usage is TRBV2 and J usage is TRBJ1-6; D gene unclear. Germline loops: CDR1 SNHLY, CDR2 FYNNEI. The CDR3 spans 14 residues. The germline V and J ends were trimmed by 6 bases and 5 bases, with 11 bases remaining between them. The CDR3 DNA sequence: TGTGCCAGCAGCCTGACAATCAATAATTCACCCCTCCACTTT. This translates into CASSLTINNSPLHF.

J is TRBJ2-1 and V is TRBV14, with D unresolved. There are 13 residues in the CDR3. Per the germline V gene, CDR1 is SGHDN and CDR2 is FVKESK. V lost 6 bases and J lost 0, with 6 bases in between. The CDR3: CASRQTSYNEQFF. As DNA, the CDR3 is TGTGCCAGCAGACAGACCTCCTACAATGAGCAGTTCTTC.

The chain uses TRBV27 and TRBJ1-1, with 7 bases fitting TRBD1. CDR1 and CDR2 (germline): MNHEY, SMNVEV (reference sequence). V dropped 2 bases and J dropped 8; count of bases not matched to a gene: 11. The CDR3 length is 15 residues. The CDR3 sequence: CASSLVGRGILEAFF. The CDR3 DNA is TGTGCCAGCAGTTTAGTGGGCAGGGGGATATTGGAAGCTTTCTTT.

This chain connects TRBV7-9 to TRBJ1-2; TRBD1 matches at 8 bases. Trimming took 3 bases from V and 4 from J; bases not matched to a gene: 1. The germline gives CDR1 SEHNR, CDR2 FQNEAQ (reference sequence). The CDR3 extends over 13 amino acids. CDR3 loop: CASSFTGGYGYTF. In DNA form, the CDR3 reads TGTGCCAGCAGCTTCACAGGGGGCTATGGCTACACCTTC.

The J gene is TRBJ2-1, the V gene TRBV11-3; TRBD1 might be the D (6 bases). The CDR3 contains 13 residues. Germline V lookup: CDR1 SGHNT, CDR2 YENEEA. V lost 4 bases to trimming and J lost 4 bases, with 8 bases between them. The CDR3 nucleotides read TGTGCCAGCAGCTCGGACAGTTACAATGAGCAGTTCTTC. This codes for CASSSDSYNEQFF.

The chain joins TRBV10-3 to TRBJ1-4; the D gene is possibly TRBD1 (6 bases). Per the germline V gene, CDR1 is ENHRY and CDR2 is SYGVKD. V lost 3 bases, J lost 8 bases, and 13 bases lay in between. The CDR3 has 14 residues. As DNA, the CDR3 is TGTGCCATCAGTGAACAGGGTTGGGGGGAAAAACTGTTTTTT. Residues: CAISEQGWGEKLFF.

This chain joins TRBV5-1 and TRBJ2-7, with 8 bases lining up with TRBD2. V lost 0 bases, J lost 4 bases, and 9 bases stayed unmatched. The V gene's germline CDR1 is SGHRS and CDR2 YFSETQ. The CDR3 consists of 16 residues. CDR3 in DNA: TGCGCCAGCAGCTTGGGCGGGGGGCCCCTAACTTACGAGCAGTACTTC. This translates into CASSLGGGPLTYEQYF.

This chain connects TRBV10-1 to TRBJ2-5, with D tentatively TRBD1 (6 bases). The CDR3 is 13 residues long. The V end lost 6 bases, the J end lost 1 base, and 9 bases lay between the germline ends. Germline V gene sequence: CDR1 WNHNN, CDR2 SYGVQD (reference sequence). The CDR3 loop is CASSGQPQETQYF. The CDR3 DNA is TGCGCCAGCAGCGGACAGCCCCAAGAGACCCAGTACTTC.

This sequence joins TRBV29-1 and TRBJ1-1; D is unclear. Per germline, CDR1 SQVTM and CDR2 ANQGSEA. This CDR3 has 12 amino acids. Trimming cost V 4 bases and J 3 bases, with 9 bases left between them. CDR3 in amino acids: CSVVRLDTEAFF. In nucleotides, the CDR3 is TGCAGCGTTGTACGCCTAGACACTGAAGCTTTCTTT.

This chain connects TRBV11-2 to TRBJ1-6; the match to TRBD1 covers 9 bases. J gave up 4 bases and V 5 bases, and 9 bases lay outside the gene matches. Germline assignment: CDR1 SGHAT and CDR2 FQNNGV. CDR3 size: 17 residues. The CDR3 region is CASSPGTGRDYNSPLHF. DNA for the CDR3: TGTGCCAGCAGCCCAGGGACAGGGCGGGATTATAATTCACCCCTCCACTTT.

The chain employs TRBV4-1 and TRBJ1-3; no firm D call. With 3 bases removed from V and 0 bases from J, the gap between germline ends came to 6 bases. The CDR3 sequence is 14 residues long. CDR1 is MGHRA and CDR2 is YSYEKL in the germline V gene. For the CDR3, the DNA is TGCGCCAGCAGCCAGGGAGACTCTGGAAACACCATATATTTT. As protein: CASSQGDSGNTIYF.

This chain connects TRBV2 to TRBJ1-1; TRBD1 is a possible D gene (6 bases). The CDR3 consists of 15 residues. Looked up from germline, CDR1 is SNHLY and CDR2 is FYNNEI. With 6 bases removed from V and 4 bases from J, the gap between germline ends came to 18 bases. The CDR3 sequence: CASSQRGGVGTEAFF. Here the CDR3 DNA reads TGTGCCAGCAGCCAAAGGGGGGGCGTGGGCACTGAAGCTTTCTTT.